Each of the 2 T cell receptor beta chains below was sequenced from the same sample in a study of T cells in Graves' hyperthyroidism and ophthalmopathy. TCR beta CDR3 region amplification was performed from RNA transcripts. First-round RT-PCR of the TCR CDR3 relied on the HTBI primer set. Via MiXCR, TCRdb re-called the multiplex PCR reads, giving one row per CDR3 protein. The sample consists of a few hundred thousand distinct CDR3 sequences, about a sixth of them appearing once. The sample consisted of blood. The receptor set was obtained from a woman in her late teens or twenties with Graves' hyperthyroidism.

This clonotype was counted between two and nine times. The V and J genes are TRBV10-2 and TRBJ1-1; TRBD1 matches at 8 bases. V lost 10 bases, J lost 3 bases, and 7 bases stayed unmatched. Per germline, CDR1 WSHSY and CDR2 SAAADI. This CDR3 contains 13 residues. The CDR3 region has the DNA TGCGCCACCTCGCACAGGGGGGACACTGAAGCTTTCTTT. This translates into CATSHRGDTEAFF.

This clonotype was counted at least ten times. The chain joins TRBV30 to TRBJ1-2; D might be TRBD1 (6 bases). V gave up 2 bases and J gave up 6 bases, with 10 bases separating them. Germline V gene data show CDR1 as GTSNPN and CDR2 as SVGIG (reference sequence). The CDR3 length is 12 residues. The CDR3 DNA sequence: TGTGCCTGGAGTTCTGGGGGCGATGGCTACACCTTC. Translating gives CAWSSGGDGYTF.